The TCR beta chain under discussion was sequenced for a study of patients and donors after allogeneic stem cell transplantation. TCRdb passed the RT-PCR reads through MiXCR, listing each CDR3 protein once. The data hold some 9,800 distinct CDR3 sequences, with approximately 5.9% observed a single time. This clonotype appeared many times. With 3 bases removed from V and 13 bases from J, the gap between germline ends came to 10 bases. This CDR3 is 12 amino acids long. The germline gives CDR1 SNHLY, CDR2 FYNNEI. The origin of this receptor is a human donor who was either an allogeneic HSCT recipient or a stem cell or donor lymphocyte infusion donor (not recorded which). It is not recorded whose cells these are; they may come from a transplant donor. The V and J genes are TRBV2 and TRBJ1-6, with D unclear. What was sequenced was blood, either unsorted or a sorted T cell fraction (not recorded which). This chain's CDR3 is CASSETSNPLHF. As DNA, the CDR3 is TGTGCCAGCAGTGAGACTTCAAACCCCCTCCACTTT.